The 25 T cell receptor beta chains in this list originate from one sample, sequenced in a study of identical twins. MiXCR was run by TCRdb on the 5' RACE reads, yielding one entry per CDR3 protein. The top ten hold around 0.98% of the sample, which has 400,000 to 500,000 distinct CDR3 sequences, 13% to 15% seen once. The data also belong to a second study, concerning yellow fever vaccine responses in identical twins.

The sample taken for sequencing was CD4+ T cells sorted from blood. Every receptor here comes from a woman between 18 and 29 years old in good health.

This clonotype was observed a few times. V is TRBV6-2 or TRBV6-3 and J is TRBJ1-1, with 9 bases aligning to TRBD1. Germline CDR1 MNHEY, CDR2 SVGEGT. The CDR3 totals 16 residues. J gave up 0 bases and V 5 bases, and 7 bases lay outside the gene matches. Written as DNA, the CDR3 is TGTGCCAGCAGTCGATCCGGGACAGGGTTGAACACTGAAGCTTTCTTT. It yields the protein CASSRSGTGLNTEAFF.

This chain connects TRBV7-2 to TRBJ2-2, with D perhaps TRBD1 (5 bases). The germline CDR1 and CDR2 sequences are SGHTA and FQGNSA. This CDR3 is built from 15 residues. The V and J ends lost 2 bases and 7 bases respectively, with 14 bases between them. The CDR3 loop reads CASSLKGAGRGELFF. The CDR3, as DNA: TGTGCCAGCAGCTTAAAAGGGGCCGGTCGCGGGGAGCTGTTTTTT.

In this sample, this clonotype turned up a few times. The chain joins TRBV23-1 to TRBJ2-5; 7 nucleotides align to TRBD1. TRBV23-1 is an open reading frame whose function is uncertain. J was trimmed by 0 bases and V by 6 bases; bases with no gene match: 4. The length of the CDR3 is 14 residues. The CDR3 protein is CASSRQGDQETQYF. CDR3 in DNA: TGCGCCAGCAGCAGACAGGGTGACCAAGAGACCCAGTACTTC.

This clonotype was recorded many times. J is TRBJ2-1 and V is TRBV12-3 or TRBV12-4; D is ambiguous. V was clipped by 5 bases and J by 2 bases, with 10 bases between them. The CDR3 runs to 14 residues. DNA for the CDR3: TGTGCCAGCAGTATCACAGATCCCTACAATGAGCAGTTCTTC. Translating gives CASSITDPYNEQFF.

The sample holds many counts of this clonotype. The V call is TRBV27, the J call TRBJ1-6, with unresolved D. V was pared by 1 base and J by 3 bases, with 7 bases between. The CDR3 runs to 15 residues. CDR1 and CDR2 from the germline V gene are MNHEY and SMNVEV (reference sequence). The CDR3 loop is CASSLLVSYNSPLHF. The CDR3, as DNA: TGTGCCAGCAGTTTATTGGTTAGCTATAATTCACCCCTCCACTTT.

CDR3 sequence (DNA): TGCAGCGTTGCAGGACTAGCGGGAGGGGGTGAGCAGTTCTTC. As protein: CSVAGLAGGGEQFF. The chain is built from TRBV29-1 and TRBJ2-1, with 15 bases aligning to TRBD2. The germline V gene encodes CDR1 SQVTM and CDR2 ANQGSEA. The V and J ends lost 4 bases and 9 bases, in that order; junction bases with no gene match: 4. The CDR3 sequence is 14 residues long.

The CDR3 DNA follows: TGTGCCAGCAGGTCCCACGGGGATAACTACAATGAGCAGTTCTTC. It yields the protein CASRSHGDNYNEQFF. The chain has TRBV28 and TRBJ2-1, with D maybe TRBD2 (5 bases). Trimming stripped 6 bases from V and 3 bases from J, with 15 bases between. The CDR3 is made up of 15 amino acids. CDR1 and CDR2 (germline): MDHEN, SYDVKM.

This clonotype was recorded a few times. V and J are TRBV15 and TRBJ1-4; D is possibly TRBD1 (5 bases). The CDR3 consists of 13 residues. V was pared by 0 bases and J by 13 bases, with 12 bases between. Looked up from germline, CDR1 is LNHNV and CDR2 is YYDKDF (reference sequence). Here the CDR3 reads CATSREGVDILFF. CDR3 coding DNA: TGTGCCACCAGCAGAGAAGGGGTGGATATACTGTTTTTT.

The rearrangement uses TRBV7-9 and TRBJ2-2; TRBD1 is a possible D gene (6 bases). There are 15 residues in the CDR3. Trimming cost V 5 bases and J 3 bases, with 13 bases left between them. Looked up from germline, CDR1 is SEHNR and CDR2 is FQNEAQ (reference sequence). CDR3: CASSRQVLDTGELFF. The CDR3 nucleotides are TGTGCCAGCAGCCGACAGGTCTTAGACACCGGGGAGCTGTTTTTT.

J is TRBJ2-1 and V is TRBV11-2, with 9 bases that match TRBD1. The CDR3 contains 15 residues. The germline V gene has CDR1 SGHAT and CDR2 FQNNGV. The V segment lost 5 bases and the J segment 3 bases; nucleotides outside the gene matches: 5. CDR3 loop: CASSQGTGNYNEQFF. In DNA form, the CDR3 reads TGTGCCAGCAGCCAAGGGACAGGGAACTACAATGAGCAGTTCTTC.

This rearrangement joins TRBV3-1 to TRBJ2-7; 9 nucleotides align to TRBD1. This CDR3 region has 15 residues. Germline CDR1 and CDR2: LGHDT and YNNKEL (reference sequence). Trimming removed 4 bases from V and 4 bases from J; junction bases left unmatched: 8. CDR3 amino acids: CASSPSWTGAYEQYF. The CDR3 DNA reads TGTGCCAGCAGCCCAAGTTGGACAGGGGCTTACGAGCAGTACTTC.

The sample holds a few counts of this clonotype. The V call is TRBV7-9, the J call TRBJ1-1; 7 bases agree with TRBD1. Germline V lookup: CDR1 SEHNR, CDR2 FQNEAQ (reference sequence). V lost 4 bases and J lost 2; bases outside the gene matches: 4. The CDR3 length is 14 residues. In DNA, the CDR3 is TGTGCCAGCAGCTCACAGGGGTTTAACACTGAAGCTTTCTTT. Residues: CASSSQGFNTEAFF.

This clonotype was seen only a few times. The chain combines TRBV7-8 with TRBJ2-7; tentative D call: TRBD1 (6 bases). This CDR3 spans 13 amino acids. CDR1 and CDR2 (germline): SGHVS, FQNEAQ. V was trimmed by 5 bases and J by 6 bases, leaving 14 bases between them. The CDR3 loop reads CASSPFGGSEQYF. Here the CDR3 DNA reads TGTGCCAGCAGCCCGTTTGGGGGCTCCGAGCAGTACTTC.

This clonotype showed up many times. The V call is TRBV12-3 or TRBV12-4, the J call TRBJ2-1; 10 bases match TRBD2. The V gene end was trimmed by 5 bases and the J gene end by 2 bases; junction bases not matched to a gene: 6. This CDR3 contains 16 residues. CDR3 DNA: TGTGCCAGCAGTCAGGAGCGGGGGGGTCCCTACAATGAGCAGTTCTTC. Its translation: CASSQERGGPYNEQFF.

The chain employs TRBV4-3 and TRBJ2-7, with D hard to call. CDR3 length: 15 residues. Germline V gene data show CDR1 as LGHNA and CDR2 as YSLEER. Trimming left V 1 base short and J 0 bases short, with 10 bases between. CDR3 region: CASSQVPGLSYEQYF. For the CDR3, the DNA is TGCGCCAGCAGCCAAGTACCGGGCCTCTCCTACGAGCAGTACTTC.

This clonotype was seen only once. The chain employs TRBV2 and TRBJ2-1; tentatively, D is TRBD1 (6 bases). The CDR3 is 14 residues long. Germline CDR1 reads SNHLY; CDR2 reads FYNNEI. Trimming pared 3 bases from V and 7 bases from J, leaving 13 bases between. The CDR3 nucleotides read TGTGCCAGCAGTGACAGGGGAGTCGTAAATGAGCAGTTCTTC. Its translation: CASSDRGVVNEQFF. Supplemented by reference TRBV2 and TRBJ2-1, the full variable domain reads EPEVTQTPSHQVTQMGQEVILRCVPISNHLYFYWYRQILGQKVEFLVSFYNNEISEKSEIFDDQFSVERPDGSNFTLKIRSTKLEDSAMYFCASSDRGVVNEQFFGPGTRLTVL.

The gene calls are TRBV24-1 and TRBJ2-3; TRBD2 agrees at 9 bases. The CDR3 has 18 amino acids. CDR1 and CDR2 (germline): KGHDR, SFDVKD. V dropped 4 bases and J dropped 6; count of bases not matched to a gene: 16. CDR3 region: CATSDPTVVAGEMDTQYF. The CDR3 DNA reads TGTGCCACCAGTGACCCCACCGTGGTAGCGGGGGAGATGGATACGCAGTATTTT.

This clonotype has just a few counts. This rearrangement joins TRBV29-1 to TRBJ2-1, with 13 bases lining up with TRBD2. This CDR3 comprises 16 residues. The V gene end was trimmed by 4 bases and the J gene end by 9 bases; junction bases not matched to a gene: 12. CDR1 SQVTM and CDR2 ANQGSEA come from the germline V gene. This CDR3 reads CSVASMTSGRSGEQFF. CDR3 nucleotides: TGCAGCGTTGCTTCTATGACTAGCGGGAGGTCAGGTGAGCAGTTCTTC.

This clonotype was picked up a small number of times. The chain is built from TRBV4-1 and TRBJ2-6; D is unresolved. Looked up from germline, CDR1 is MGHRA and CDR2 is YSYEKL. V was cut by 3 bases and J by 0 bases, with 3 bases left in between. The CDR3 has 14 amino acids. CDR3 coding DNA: TGCGCCAGCAGCCACGTCTCTGGGGCCAACGTCCTGACTTTC. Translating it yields CASSHVSGANVLTF.

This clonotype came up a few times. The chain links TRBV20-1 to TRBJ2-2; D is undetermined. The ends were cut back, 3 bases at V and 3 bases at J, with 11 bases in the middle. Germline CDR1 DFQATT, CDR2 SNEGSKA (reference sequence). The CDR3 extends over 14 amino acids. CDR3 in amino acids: CSASVQAYTGELFF. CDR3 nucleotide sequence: TGCAGTGCTAGTGTTCAGGCGTACACCGGGGAGCTGTTTTTT.

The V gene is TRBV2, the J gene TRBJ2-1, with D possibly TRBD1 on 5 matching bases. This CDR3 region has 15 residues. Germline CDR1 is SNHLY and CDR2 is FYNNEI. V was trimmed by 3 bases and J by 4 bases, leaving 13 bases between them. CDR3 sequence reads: CASSESGYPYNEQFF. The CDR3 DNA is TGTGCCAGCAGTGAGTCAGGGTACCCTTACAATGAGCAGTTCTTC.

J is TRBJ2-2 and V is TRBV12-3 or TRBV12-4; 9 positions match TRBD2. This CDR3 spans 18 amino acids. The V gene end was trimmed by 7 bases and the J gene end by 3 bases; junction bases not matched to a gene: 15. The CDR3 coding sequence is TGTGCCAGCATCCTATCCGAGCGGGGGGCTTCATACACCGGGGAGCTGTTTTTT. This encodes CASILSERGASYTGELFF.

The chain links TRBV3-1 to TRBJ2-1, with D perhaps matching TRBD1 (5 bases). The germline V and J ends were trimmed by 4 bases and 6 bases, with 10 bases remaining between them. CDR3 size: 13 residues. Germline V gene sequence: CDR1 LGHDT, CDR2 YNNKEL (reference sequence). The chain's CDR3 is CASSPRTLNEQFF. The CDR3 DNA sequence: TGTGCCAGCAGCCCCAGGACACTCAATGAGCAGTTCTTC.

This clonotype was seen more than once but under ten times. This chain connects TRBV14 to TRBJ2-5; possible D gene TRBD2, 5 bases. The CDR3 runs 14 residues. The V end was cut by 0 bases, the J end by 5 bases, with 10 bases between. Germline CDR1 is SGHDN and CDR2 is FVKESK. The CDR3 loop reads CASSQDLRGETQYF. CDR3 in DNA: TGTGCCAGCAGCCAAGATCTGCGAGGGGAGACCCAGTACTTC.

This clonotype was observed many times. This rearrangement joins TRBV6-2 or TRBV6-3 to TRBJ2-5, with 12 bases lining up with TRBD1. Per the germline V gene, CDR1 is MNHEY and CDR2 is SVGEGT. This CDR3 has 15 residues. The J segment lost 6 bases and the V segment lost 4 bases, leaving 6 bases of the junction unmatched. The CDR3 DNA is TGTGCCAGCAGTTTCGGGACAGGGGGCGAGAAGACCCAGTACTTC. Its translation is CASSFGTGGEKTQYF.